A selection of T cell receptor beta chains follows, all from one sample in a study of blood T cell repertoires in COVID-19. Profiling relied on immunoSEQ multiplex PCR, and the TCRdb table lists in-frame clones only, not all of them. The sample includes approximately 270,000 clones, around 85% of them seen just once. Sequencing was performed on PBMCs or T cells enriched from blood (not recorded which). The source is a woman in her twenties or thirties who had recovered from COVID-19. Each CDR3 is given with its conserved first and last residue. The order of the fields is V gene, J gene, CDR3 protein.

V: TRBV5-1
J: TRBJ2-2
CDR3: CASSLDRGTGELFF

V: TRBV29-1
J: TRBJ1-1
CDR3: CSVERDKRGEAFF

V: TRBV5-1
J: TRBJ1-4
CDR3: CASSTGTGREKLFF

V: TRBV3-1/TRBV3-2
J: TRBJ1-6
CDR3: CASSHPDTRGKDSPLHF

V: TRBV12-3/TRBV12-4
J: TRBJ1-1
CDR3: CASSLDKLKAFF

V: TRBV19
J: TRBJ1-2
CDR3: CASSIFHLTGWPYNNYGYTF

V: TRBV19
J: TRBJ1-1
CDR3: CATQRGMNTEAFF

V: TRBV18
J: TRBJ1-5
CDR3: CASSAGQGAFQPQHF

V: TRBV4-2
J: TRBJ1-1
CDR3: CASSQGRGRNTEAFF

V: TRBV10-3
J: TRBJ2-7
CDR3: CAISEFPPGLARYEQYF

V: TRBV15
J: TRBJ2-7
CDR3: CATSAPFKLEQYF

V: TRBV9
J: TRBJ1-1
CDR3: CASTPGGLRGLFSEAFF

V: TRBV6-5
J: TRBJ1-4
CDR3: CASRGGGAPAGKLFF

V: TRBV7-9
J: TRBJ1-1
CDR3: CASSQTGVGTEAFF

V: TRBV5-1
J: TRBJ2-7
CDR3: CASSLASGGFGKVYEQYF

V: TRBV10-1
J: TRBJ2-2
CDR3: CASSESTVRTENTGELFF

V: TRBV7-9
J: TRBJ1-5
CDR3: CASSLSVEPQHF

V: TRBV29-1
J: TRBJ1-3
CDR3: CSVAGQGSGNTIYF

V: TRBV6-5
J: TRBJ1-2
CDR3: CASSSPSVRGGYTF

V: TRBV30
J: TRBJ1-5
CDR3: CAWSRRDFNQPQHF

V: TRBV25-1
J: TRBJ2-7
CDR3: CASSWEEGSDEQYF

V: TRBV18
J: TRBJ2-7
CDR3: CASSPPDSPYEQYF

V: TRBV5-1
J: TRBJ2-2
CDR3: CASSLSGGAKYTGELFF

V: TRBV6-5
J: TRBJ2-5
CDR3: CASSYSKTSWETQYF

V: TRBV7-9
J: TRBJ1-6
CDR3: CASSLGGGSRNSPLHF

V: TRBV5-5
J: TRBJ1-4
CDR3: CASSLRQGIEKLFF

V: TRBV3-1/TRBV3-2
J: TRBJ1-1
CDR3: CASSQDIRNTEAFF

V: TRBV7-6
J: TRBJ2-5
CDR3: CASSPRLAGAQETQYF

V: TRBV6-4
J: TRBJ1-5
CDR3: CASSERQGVLHSNQPQHF

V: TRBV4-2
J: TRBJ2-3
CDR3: CASSHASLARGTDTQYF

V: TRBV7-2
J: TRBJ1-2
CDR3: CASGYRDSYGYTF

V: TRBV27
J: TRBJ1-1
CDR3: CASSLTTGGEAFF

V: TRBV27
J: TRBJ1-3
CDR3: CASSLGQGFSGNTIYF

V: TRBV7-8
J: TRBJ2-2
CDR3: CASSLVRLAGVVNTGELFF

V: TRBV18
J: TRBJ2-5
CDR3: CASSPRLPQETQYF

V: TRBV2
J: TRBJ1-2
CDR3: CASSDGGGGPSVGYTF

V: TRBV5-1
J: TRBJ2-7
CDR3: CASSLRQGAYEQYF

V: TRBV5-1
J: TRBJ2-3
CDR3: CASRSSGRAADTQYF

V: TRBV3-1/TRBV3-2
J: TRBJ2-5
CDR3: CASSSGTGDGDRAGSQYF

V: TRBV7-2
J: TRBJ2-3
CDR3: CASRGLPSTDTQYF

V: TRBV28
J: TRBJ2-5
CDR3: CASSEREEETQYF

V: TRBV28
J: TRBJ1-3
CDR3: CASRIKNIQGNTIYF

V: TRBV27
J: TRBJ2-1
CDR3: CAGPGQLYNEQFF

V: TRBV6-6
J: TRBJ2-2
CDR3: CASSYREGRELFF

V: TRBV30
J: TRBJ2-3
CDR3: CAWSSGGTSTDTQYF

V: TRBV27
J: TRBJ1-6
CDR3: CASSFGGDYNSPLHF

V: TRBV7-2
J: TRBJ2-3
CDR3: CASSRPGADTQYF

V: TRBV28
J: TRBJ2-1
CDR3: CASKLAGTYNEQFF

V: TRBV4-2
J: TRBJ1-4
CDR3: CASSQDRYNEKLFF

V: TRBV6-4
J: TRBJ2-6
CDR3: CASSDEATGANVLTF

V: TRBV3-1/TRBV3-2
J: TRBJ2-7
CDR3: CASSLRSGQGYEQYF

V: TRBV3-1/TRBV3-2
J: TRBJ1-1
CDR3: CASSQEGQKAFF